Below are 22 T cell receptor beta chains sequenced from a single sample in a study of blood T cell repertoires in COVID-19. Libraries were prepared by immunoSEQ multiplex PCR; TCRdb keeps only in-frame clonotypes and omits some of them. The table records over 100,000 clones, around 90% of them present only once. Sequencing was done on a sample of peripheral blood. All receptors come from a woman in her fifties or sixties with COVID-19, enrolled during active disease.

The chain uses TRBV23-1 and TRBJ1-1, with a weak D call TRBD1 (6 bases). TRBV23-1 is flagged as an ORF with uncertain function. This CDR3 is built from 16 residues. Trimming removed 0 bases from V and 5 bases from J, with 16 bases in between. CDR3 coding DNA: TGCGCCAGCAGTCAATCGAACAGGGCCGAACCTACTGAAGCTTTCTTT. This gives the protein CASSQSNRAEPTEAFF.

This rearrangement joins TRBV15 to TRBJ1-3; weak D call: TRBD1 (6 bases). Trimming took 11 bases from V and 3 from J, leaving 17 bases between them. Germline CDR1 is LNHNV and CDR2 is YYDKDF (reference sequence). The CDR3 spans 14 residues. CDR3 region: CAVTSRGNGNTIYF. The CDR3 bases are TGTGCCGTCACCTCCAGGGGTAATGGAAACACCATATATTTT.

This sequence joins TRBV9 and TRBJ1-5; no clear D. With 2 bases removed from V and 6 bases from J, the gap between germline ends came to 6 bases. CDR1 and CDR2 (germline): SGDLS, YYNGEE. The CDR3 totals 12 residues. CDR3 sequence (DNA): TGTGCCAGCAGCGTTAGAGGTCAGCCCCAGCATTTT. This gives the protein CASSVRGQPQHF. Supplemented by reference TRBV9 and TRBJ1-5, the full variable domain reads DSGVTQTPKHLITATGQRVTLRCSPRSGDLSVYWYQQSLDQGLQFLIQYYNGEERAKGNILERFSAQQFPDLHSELNLSSLELGDSALYFCASSVRGQPQHFGDGTRLSIL.

The V gene is TRBV2, the J gene TRBJ2-2; TRBD1 matches at 8 bases. This CDR3 contains 15 residues. V dropped 5 bases and J dropped 7; count of bases not matched to a gene: 9. Looked up from germline, CDR1 is SNHLY and CDR2 is FYNNEI. Here the CDR3 DNA reads TGTGCCAGCAGTACCGGACAGGGTGCCGGCGGGGAGCTGTTTTTT. It is translated as CASSTGQGAGGELFF.

V and J are TRBV6-5 and TRBJ1-2; TRBD1 aligns across 10 bases. The trim removed 5 bases at V and 5 bases at J, leaving 8 bases unmatched. The CDR3 is made up of 15 amino acids. Germline CDR1 is MNHEY and CDR2 is SVGAGI. In DNA, the CDR3 is TGTGCCAGCAGTCCGGGGACAGGGGAACGGTATGGCTACACCTTC. This encodes CASSPGTGERYGYTF.

This chain joins TRBV7-3 and TRBJ2-1; TRBD2 aligns across 14 bases. Germline V gene data show CDR1 as SGHTA and CDR2 as FQGTGA. J gave up 7 bases and V 5 bases, and 10 bases lay outside the gene matches. This CDR3 region has 17 residues. Here the CDR3 reads CASSILPGLAGANEQFF. The CDR3 nucleotides are TGTGCCAGCAGCATACTGCCGGGACTAGCGGGGGCAAATGAGCAGTTCTTC. Full variable domain (missing parts from reference TRBV7-3 and TRBJ2-1): GAGVSQTPSNKVTEKGKYVELRCDPISGHTALYWYRQSLGQGPEFLIYFQGTGAADDSGLPNDRFFAVRPEGSVSTLKIQRTERGDSAVYLCASSILPGLAGANEQFFGPGTRLTVL.

This clone has a single count. The chain uses TRBV11-2 and TRBJ1-1; the D gene is possibly TRBD1 (6 bases). From germline, CDR1 is SGHAT and CDR2 FQNNGV. CDR3 length equals 15 residues. V lost 1 base and J 5 bases, leaving 14 bases between the germline ends. CDR3 sequence reads: CASSLGTGMSTEAFF. Written as DNA, the CDR3 is TGTGCCAGCAGCTTAGGTACAGGGATGAGTACTGAAGCTTTCTTT.

The chain links TRBV19 to TRBJ2-3; the match to TRBD2 covers 12 bases. CDR1 and CDR2 (germline): LNHDA, SQIVND (reference sequence). V gave up 0 bases and J gave up 2 bases; unmatched junction bases: 15. CDR3 size: 21 residues. The CDR3 sequence: CASSIDIFGLAGTKDTDTQYF. Here the CDR3 DNA reads TGTGCCAGTAGTATAGATATATTCGGACTAGCGGGGACGAAAGACACAGATACGCAGTATTTT.

This chain connects TRBV6-6 to TRBJ1-5; D possibly corresponds to TRBD1 (5 bases). Germline-derived CDR1 and CDR2 are MNHNY and SVGAGI (reference sequence). The CDR3 extends over 14 amino acids. Trimming stripped 7 bases from V and 2 bases from J, with 12 bases between. The CDR3: CASKSGSGNQPQHF. In DNA, the CDR3 is TGTGCCAGCAAGTCAGGGTCTGGCAATCAGCCCCAGCATTTT.

The rearrangement joins TRBV18 to TRBJ1-5; D possibly corresponds to TRBD1 (5 bases). The CDR3 has 16 residues. CDR1 and CDR2 from the germline V gene are KGHSH and LQKENI. Trimming took off 1 base at V and 0 bases at J, with 10 bases between the two ends. The CDR3 bases are TGTGCCAGCTCACCACTCGGGGGATATAGCAATCAGCCCCAGCATTTT. Its translation is CASSPLGGYSNQPQHF.

This clone has only one observation. This chain joins TRBV2 and TRBJ1-2, with no clear D. The CDR3 totals 13 residues. The V gene's germline CDR1 is SNHLY and CDR2 FYNNEI. The V gene lost 4 bases and the J gene lost 4 bases, with 10 bases spanning the gap. The CDR3 DNA reads as TGTGCCAGCAGTGGTAGCACTACCTATGGCTACACCTTC. Encoded protein: CASSGSTTYGYTF. Drawing the rest from reference TRBV2 and TRBJ1-2, the complete variable domain is EPEVTQTPSHQVTQMGQEVILRCVPISNHLYFYWYRQILGQKVEFLVSFYNNEISEKSEIFDDQFSVERPDGSNFTLKIRSTKLEDSAMYFCASSGSTTYGYTFGSGTRLTVV.

The rearrangement uses TRBV4-1 and TRBJ1-2; possible D gene TRBD1, 6 bases. Germline V gene lookup returns CDR1 MGHRA and CDR2 YSYEKL. The V end lost 2 bases, the J end lost 5 bases, and 18 bases lay between the germline ends. The CDR3 has 16 residues. The CDR3 DNA reads TGCGCCAGCAGCCAAATTGGCGCACAGGGAAGGTATGGCTACACCTTC. Translated: CASSQIGAQGRYGYTF.

This sequence joins TRBV5-1 and TRBJ1-5; maybe TRBD1 (6 bases). From germline, CDR1 is SGHRS and CDR2 YFSETQ. Trimming cost V 4 bases and J 0 bases, with 8 bases left between them. There are 14 residues in the CDR3. In DNA form, the CDR3 reads TGCGCCAGCAGCCCGACAGGTAGCAATCAGCCCCAGCATTTT. It encodes CASSPTGSNQPQHF.

The chain joins TRBV12-5 to TRBJ1-1, with D possibly TRBD1 on 6 matching bases. This CDR3 is built from 13 residues. The germline V gene encodes CDR1 LGHNT and CDR2 FRNRAP. V was trimmed by 4 bases and J by 3 bases, leaving 9 bases between them. Here the CDR3 DNA reads TGTGCTAGTGGTTCGCCAGGGGACACTGAAGCTTTCTTT. Translated, it gives CASGSPGDTEAFF.

V usage is TRBV30 and J usage is TRBJ1-2, with TRBD1 as a possible D gene (5 bases). The CDR3 has 13 residues. Germline V gene lookup returns CDR1 GTSNPN and CDR2 SVGIG (reference sequence). V gave up 2 bases and J gave up 4 bases, with 11 bases separating them. The CDR3 DNA reads as TGTGCCTGGAGTAGCCTGCAGGGCTATGGCTACACCTTC. Translation: CAWSSLQGYGYTF.

The chain combines TRBV6-2 or TRBV6-3 with TRBJ1-2; 9 bases fit TRBD1. The junction had 7 bases not matched to a gene; V was cut back by 2 bases and J by 6 bases. Looked up from germline, CDR1 is MNHEY and CDR2 is SVGEGT. The CDR3 runs 15 residues. The CDR3 spells CASSYGLGQGNGYTF. Here the CDR3 DNA reads TGTGCCAGCAGTTACGGCTTGGGACAGGGTAATGGCTACACCTTC.

This chain joins TRBV5-4 and TRBJ1-6, with 8 nucleotides matching TRBD1. This CDR3 is built from 14 residues. From germline, CDR1 is SGHNT and CDR2 YYREEE (reference sequence). J lost 6 bases, V lost 3 bases, and 2 bases had no gene match. The CDR3 sequence: CASSSTGVNSPLHF. The CDR3 DNA follows: TGTGCCAGCAGCTCGACAGGGGTTAATTCACCCCTCCACTTT.

The gene calls are TRBV11-3 and TRBJ2-7, with D perhaps matching TRBD2 (6 bases). V dropped 3 bases and J dropped 1 base, with 19 bases sitting between them. The CDR3 covers 17 residues. Germline values: CDR1 SGHNT, CDR2 YENEEA. The CDR3 region is CASSFASRGLTSYEQYF. The CDR3, as DNA: TGTGCCAGCAGCTTTGCCAGTAGGGGACTGACGTCCTACGAGCAGTACTTC.

The chain combines TRBV6-2 or TRBV6-3 with TRBJ2-7; D may be TRBD2 (7 bases). The germline gives CDR1 MNHEY, CDR2 SVGEGT. Trimming shortened V by 0 bases and J by 2 bases, and 14 bases separated the two germline ends. This CDR3 has 16 residues. CDR3 region: CASSYSIGGAPYEQYF. CDR3 bases: TGTGCCAGCAGTTACTCGATTGGGGGGGCCCCCTACGAGCAGTACTTC.

This clone occurred a few times. The rearrangement links TRBV6-6 to TRBJ1-2, with TRBD1 matching 12 bases. CDR1 is MNHNY and CDR2 is SVGAGI in the germline V gene (reference sequence). The CDR3 contains 16 residues. V lost 6 bases, J lost 6 bases, and 11 bases stayed unmatched. CDR3: CASSLEGTGGSNGYTF. The DNA for the CDR3 is TGTGCCAGCAGCCTGGAGGGGACAGGGGGCAGCAATGGCTACACCTTC.

The chain recombines TRBV4-1 with TRBJ1-1; 8 nucleotides line up with TRBD1. This CDR3 contains 16 residues. Germline V gene lookup returns CDR1 MGHRA and CDR2 YSYEKL. The junction had 12 bases not matched to a gene; V was cut back by 6 bases and J by 3 bases. The CDR3 loop reads CASSLLQGALDTEAFF. The DNA for the CDR3 is TGCGCCAGCAGTCTCCTTCAGGGGGCGTTGGACACTGAAGCTTTCTTT.

The chain joins TRBV6-2 or TRBV6-3 to TRBJ2-2; D unclear. The V end was cut by 5 bases, the J end by 0 bases, with 13 bases between. Looked up from germline, CDR1 is MNHEY and CDR2 is SVGEGT. This CDR3 comprises 16 residues. The CDR3 DNA reads TGTGCCAGCAGTATGGAGCCCAACGCGAACACCGGGGAGCTGTTTTTT. This encodes CASSMEPNANTGELFF.